These T cell receptor beta chains were read from a single sample in a study of response to subunit inactivated influenza vaccine. TCRdb re-analysed the RT-PCR reads in MiXCR, keeping a single row per CDR3 protein. The sample lists 450,000 to 500,000 distinct CDR3 sequences, about a tenth occurring once. This specimen was PBMCs from blood, taken 35 to 45 days after vaccination. Source of these receptors: a man aged 50-59 years who received an inactivated influenza vaccine. CDR3s include the opening cysteine and the closing phenylalanine or tryptophan. Each record gives: D gene, V gene, clone size, J gene, CDR3 protein, CDR3 DNA. D genes are given only for firm matches. The size entry is marked missing in some rows and otherwise reads once, few, many or a size class.

d_gene: TRBD1; v_gene: TRBV19; abundance: NA; j_gene: TRBJ2-2; CDR3aa: CASSLNRGGGELFF; CDR3nt: TGTGCCAGTAGCCTAAACAGGGGTGGCGGGGAGCTGTTTTTT
d_gene: NA; v_gene: TRBV7-2; abundance: NA; j_gene: TRBJ1-5; CDR3aa: CASSLEGGSGNQPQHF; CDR3nt: TGTGCCAGCAGCTTAGAAGGGGGGTCGGGCAATCAGCCCCAGCATTTT
d_gene: TRBD2; v_gene: TRBV12-3/TRBV12-4; abundance: NA; j_gene: TRBJ2-7; CDR3aa: CASSSPSGSSEQYF; CDR3nt: TGTGCCAGCAGTTCTCCCAGCGGGAGTTCCGAGCAGTACTTC
d_gene: TRBD1; v_gene: TRBV28; abundance: many; j_gene: TRBJ1-4; CDR3aa: CASSPYRGANEKLFF; CDR3nt: TGTGCCAGCAGTCCCTACAGGGGTGCTAATGAAAAACTGTTTTTT
d_gene: NA; v_gene: TRBV7-9; abundance: few; j_gene: TRBJ2-5; CDR3aa: CASSDWVQLETQYF; CDR3nt: TGTGCCAGCAGCGACTGGGTGCAGTTGGAGACCCAGTACTTC
d_gene: NA; v_gene: TRBV5-1; abundance: NA; j_gene: TRBJ2-3; CDR3aa: CASSLGTNGPITDTQYF; CDR3nt: TGCGCCAGCAGCTTGGGGACTAACGGACCTATCACAGATACGCAGTATTTT
d_gene: NA; v_gene: TRBV18; abundance: NA; j_gene: TRBJ2-1; CDR3aa: CASSPQERSYNEQFF; CDR3nt: TGTGCCAGCTCACCACAGGAACGCTCCTACAATGAGCAGTTCTTC
d_gene: TRBD2; v_gene: TRBV6-2/TRBV6-3; abundance: few; j_gene: TRBJ2-2; CDR3aa: CASSLTSVTGELFF; CDR3nt: TGTGCCAGCAGTCTCACTAGCGTCACCGGGGAGCTGTTTTTT
d_gene: TRBD2; v_gene: TRBV20-1; abundance: NA; j_gene: TRBJ2-7; CDR3aa: CSASRTSSYEQYF; CDR3nt: TGCAGTGCTAGTAGGACTAGTTCCTACGAGCAGTACTTC
d_gene: TRBD2; v_gene: TRBV29-1; abundance: many; j_gene: TRBJ2-5; CDR3aa: CSVEDLRTSGSEETQYF; CDR3nt: TGCAGCGTTGAAGATCTTCGGACTAGCGGGAGCGAAGAGACCCAGTACTTC
d_gene: NA; v_gene: TRBV12-3/TRBV12-4; abundance: many; j_gene: TRBJ2-5; CDR3aa: CASRTGNTQETQYF; CDR3nt: TGTGCCAGCAGAACAGGGAACACACAAGAGACCCAGTACTTC
d_gene: TRBD1; v_gene: TRBV24-1; abundance: few; j_gene: TRBJ2-5; CDR3aa: CATSVPGQGQETQYF; CDR3nt: TGTGCCACCAGTGTTCCGGGACAGGGCCAAGAGACCCAGTACTTC
d_gene: NA; v_gene: TRBV20-1; abundance: few; j_gene: TRBJ1-5; CDR3aa: CSARHQGFHQPQHF; CDR3nt: TGCAGTGCTAGGCACCAGGGGTTCCATCAGCCCCAGCATTTT
d_gene: TRBD1; v_gene: TRBV30; abundance: NA; j_gene: TRBJ2-7; CDR3aa: CAWSAGQGAPYEQYF; CDR3nt: TGTGCCTGGAGTGCCGGACAGGGGGCCCCCTACGAGCAGTACTTC
d_gene: TRBD1; v_gene: TRBV10-3; abundance: NA; j_gene: TRBJ1-1; CDR3aa: CAISPRQGDYTEAFF; CDR3nt: TGTGCCATCAGTCCACGACAGGGGGATTACACTGAAGCTTTCTTT
d_gene: NA; v_gene: TRBV2; abundance: few; j_gene: TRBJ1-2; CDR3aa: CASSETGGDGYTF; CDR3nt: TGTGCCAGCAGTGAAACGGGGGGTGATGGCTACACCTTC
d_gene: NA; v_gene: TRBV7-9; abundance: NA; j_gene: TRBJ2-7; CDR3aa: CASSLGGLEQYF; CDR3nt: TGTGCCAGCAGCTTAGGAGGGCTCGAGCAGTACTTC
d_gene: NA; v_gene: TRBV5-1; abundance: many; j_gene: TRBJ2-4; CDR3aa: CASSFGDLAKNIQYF; CDR3nt: TGCGCCAGCAGCTTCGGGGATTTAGCCAAAAACATTCAGTACTTC
d_gene: NA; v_gene: TRBV12-3/TRBV12-4; abundance: many; j_gene: TRBJ1-1; CDR3aa: CASSAYYEAFF; CDR3nt: TGTGCCAGCAGCGCTTACTACGAGGCTTTCTTT
d_gene: TRBD1; v_gene: TRBV12-3/TRBV12-4; abundance: few; j_gene: TRBJ1-5; CDR3aa: CASSLSRGNQPQHF; CDR3nt: TGTGCCAGCAGTCTCTCCAGGGGGAATCAGCCCCAGCATTTT
d_gene: NA; v_gene: TRBV5-1; abundance: NA; j_gene: TRBJ2-7; CDR3aa: CASSLEGPRGSEQYF; CDR3nt: TGCGCCAGCAGCTTGGAGGGTCCTAGGGGCTCCGAGCAGTACTTC
d_gene: TRBD2; v_gene: TRBV11-2; abundance: NA; j_gene: TRBJ2-3; CDR3aa: CASSSRLAGGRFGKTDTQYF; CDR3nt: TGTGCCAGCAGCTCTAGACTAGCGGGGGGCAGATTCGGCAAAACAGATACGCAGTATTTT
d_gene: NA; v_gene: TRBV19; abundance: NA; j_gene: TRBJ2-1; CDR3aa: CASSPPGRGYNEQFF; CDR3nt: TGTGCCAGTAGCCCCCCTGGGCGCGGATACAATGAGCAGTTCTTC
d_gene: NA; v_gene: TRBV12-3/TRBV12-4; abundance: NA; j_gene: TRBJ1-2; CDR3aa: CASSVLVNYGYTF; CDR3nt: TGTGCCAGCAGCGTACTAGTTAACTATGGCTACACCTTC
d_gene: NA; v_gene: TRBV18; abundance: NA; j_gene: TRBJ1-5; CDR3aa: CASSPPPGPTGNQPQHF; CDR3nt: TGTGCCAGCTCACCCCCCCCAGGGCCCACGGGAAATCAGCCCCAGCATTTT
d_gene: NA; v_gene: TRBV24-1; abundance: NA; j_gene: TRBJ2-2; CDR3aa: CATSDVSYGGELFF; CDR3nt: TGTGCCACCAGTGATGTTAGTTACGGCGGGGAGCTGTTTTTT
d_gene: NA; v_gene: TRBV6-2/TRBV6-3; abundance: few; j_gene: TRBJ2-5; CDR3aa: CASSDNSGLTQETQYF; CDR3nt: TGTGCCAGCAGTGACAATTCGGGACTGACACAAGAGACCCAGTACTTC
d_gene: TRBD1; v_gene: TRBV5-1; abundance: few; j_gene: TRBJ2-1; CDR3aa: CASSSQQGSSYNEQFF; CDR3nt: TGCGCCAGCAGCTCCCAACAGGGGAGCTCCTACAATGAGCAGTTCTTC
d_gene: TRBD2; v_gene: TRBV7-6; abundance: NA; j_gene: TRBJ2-1; CDR3aa: CASSRTSDNEQFF; CDR3nt: TGTGCCAGCAGCCGGACTAGCGACAATGAGCAGTTCTTC
d_gene: TRBD2; v_gene: TRBV5-1; abundance: few; j_gene: TRBJ2-1; CDR3aa: CASSLRLAGGYNEQFF; CDR3nt: TGCGCCAGCAGCCTAAGACTAGCGGGGGGGTACAATGAGCAGTTCTTC
d_gene: NA; v_gene: TRBV12-3/TRBV12-4; abundance: many; j_gene: TRBJ2-3; CDR3aa: CASSLGTPTDTQYF; CDR3nt: TGTGCCAGCAGTTTGGGGACCCCCACAGATACGCAGTATTTT
d_gene: TRBD2; v_gene: TRBV28; abundance: NA; j_gene: TRBJ2-7; CDR3aa: CASSLSGLAGAYEQYF; CDR3nt: TGTGCCAGCAGTTTATCAGGACTAGCGGGAGCCTACGAGCAGTACTTC